This record concerns one TCR beta chain sequence. Its antigen is as yet unknown. CDR3 size: 16 residues. Trimming removed 2 bases from V and 8 bases from J; junction bases left unmatched: 13. CDR1 is SGHVT, CDR2 SQSDAQ, per germline. A single record per CDR3 protein comes from TCRdb applying MiXCR to the reads. The data contain some 240,000 distinct CDR3 sequences, around 15% of them singletons. The data derive from a study of T cell repertoires in cytomegalovirus infection. Study-wide background: A matching HLA type, together with CMV infection, was signaled by public TCR beta signatures.

Study observations and caveats: The study found HLA-C-restricted CMV-specific TCR beta clonotypes dominating the ex vivo response.

The TCR sequence derives from a human donor in good health (CMV status not recorded). Some clones in this sample may be carry-over from other donors' samples. This chain uses TRBV7-4 with TRBJ2-3; 7 positions match TRBD1. The sequenced material came from CD8+ T cells from PBMCs. The CDR3 spells CASSLREGTESGTQYF. CDR3 nucleotides: TGTGCCAGCAGCTTACGGGAAGGGACAGAATCTGGTACGCAGTATTTT.